These 9 T cell receptor beta chains were all obtained from the same sample, sequenced in a study of shared clonotypes between healthy human individuals. Terminally differentiated effector memory CD45RA+ cells were excluded from the naive CD8 cells, which were CD45RO-negative and positively selected for CCR7. Some clones are missing from TCRdb's copy, which holds only in-frame ones; the method was immunoSEQ multiplex PCR. The top ten clones hold 0.3% of a sample with hundreds of thousands of clones, 95% to 98% of them seen once. The specimen sequenced was naive CD8+ T cells sorted from blood. The receptor set was obtained from a man aged 30 to 39 in good health.

This rearrangement joins TRBV6-1 to TRBJ1-5; no definite D call. V shed 1 base and J shed 0 bases, with 13 bases lying between them. Germline V gene lookup returns CDR1 MNHNS and CDR2 SASEGT. The CDR3 runs to 17 residues. The CDR3: CASSEEKEAYSNQPQHF. CDR3 DNA: TGTGCCAGCAGTGAAGAAAAAGAAGCCTATAGCAATCAGCCCCAGCATTTT.

This CDR3 reads CASSPFGDRGETQYF. In nucleotides, the CDR3 is TGTGCCAGCAGCCCCTTCGGGGACAGGGGGGAGACCCAGTACTTC. The chain uses TRBV7-9 and TRBJ2-5; 11 bases line up with TRBD1. This CDR3 region has 15 residues. Per germline, CDR1 SEHNR and CDR2 FQNEAQ (reference sequence). Unmatched junction bases numbered 7, after V lost 5 bases and J lost 5 bases. The variable domain in full, with the rest retrieved from reference TRBV7-9 and TRBJ2-5, is DTGVSQNPRHKITKRGQNVTFRCDPISEHNRLYWYRQTLGQGPEFLTYFQNEAQLEKSRLLSDRFSAERPKGSFSTLEIQRTEQGDSAMYLCASSPFGDRGETQYFGPGTRLLVL.

The chain joins TRBV9 to TRBJ1-1; TRBD1 is a possible D gene (6 bases). The germline CDR1 and CDR2 sequences are SGDLS and YYNGEE. This CDR3 has 14 amino acids. The V end lost 0 bases, the J end lost 6 bases, and 12 bases lay between the germline ends. CDR3 amino acids: CASSVEGGGAEAFF. The CDR3 coding sequence is TGTGCCAGCAGCGTAGAGGGGGGAGGCGCTGAAGCTTTCTTT.

The chain employs TRBV19 and TRBJ2-1, with TRBD2 identical over 11 bases. The CDR3 length is 16 residues. V lost 2 bases to trimming and J lost 5 bases; unmatched junction nucleotides: 5. CDR1 is LNHDA, CDR2 SQIVND, per germline (reference sequence). The CDR3 region has the DNA TGTGCCAGTAGTATAATCACACTAGCGGGGGACAATGAGCAGTTCTTC. It codes for CASSIITLAGDNEQFF.

The V and J genes are TRBV6-5 and TRBJ2-7; TRBD2 matches 9 bases. V gave up 5 bases and J gave up 1 base; unmatched junction bases: 3. Germline V CDR1 and CDR2: MNHEY, SVGAGI. This CDR3 comprises 14 residues. This CDR3 is CASSRLAGSYEQYF. The CDR3 bases are TGTGCCAGCAGTCGGCTAGCGGGATCCTACGAGCAGTACTTC.

This clone has just one count. The chain uses TRBV7-9 and TRBJ2-1; D not resolved. With 1 base removed from V and 8 bases from J, the gap between germline ends came to 3 bases. The CDR3 is 11 residues long. Germline V gives CDR1 SEHNR, CDR2 FQNEAQ (reference sequence). The CDR3 protein is CASSLEDEQFF. The CDR3 coding sequence is TGTGCCAGCAGCTTAGAAGATGAGCAGTTCTTC.

V and J are TRBV14 and TRBJ2-3; 11 bases fit TRBD2. CDR3 length: 16 amino acids. Germline lookup yields CDR1 SGHDN and CDR2 FVKESK. Trimming removed 2 bases from V and 5 bases from J; junction bases left unmatched: 6. CDR3 sequence reads: CASSQSPSGRRDTQYF. Here the CDR3 DNA reads TGTGCCAGCAGCCAATCCCCTAGCGGGAGGCGAGATACGCAGTATTTT.

The chain is built from TRBV29-1 and TRBJ2-2; unclear D gene. The CDR3 spans 12 residues. The germline V gene has CDR1 SQVTM and CDR2 ANQGSEA. V lost 5 bases, J lost 3 bases, and 7 bases lay in between. The CDR3 here is CSVLVDTGELFF. In DNA, the CDR3 is TGCAGCGTTTTGGTGGACACCGGGGAGCTGTTTTTT.

J is TRBJ2-7 and V is TRBV4-1; 7 bases fit TRBD2. Germline V gene lookup returns CDR1 MGHRA and CDR2 YSYEKL. The CDR3 consists of 17 residues. The ends lost 1 base at V and 4 bases at J; junction bases unmatched: 13. This chain's CDR3 is CASSQVWVREGLYEQYF. The CDR3 nucleotides are TGCGCCAGCAGCCAAGTTTGGGTGAGGGAGGGCCTTTACGAGCAGTACTTC.